The clone carrying this TCR beta chain was detected once. What it binds is not known. Profiled with immunoSEQ multiplex PCR; TCRdb holds only in-frame clones, not every one. The data hold 98,000 or so clones, with approximately 91% observed a single time. This specimen belongs to a study of T cell responses to AZD1222 COVID-19 vaccine. Findings and caveats of the study: Spike-specific TCR depth and breadth grew after two AZD1222 doses. Donors were mostly white British, more females; clonal diversity possibly underestimated. Baseline serology detected seropositivity in only six AZD1222 recipients.

This CDR3 is built from 14 residues. Germline loops: CDR1 LNHDA, CDR2 SQIVND (reference sequence). Trimming took off 7 bases at V and 2 bases at J, with 14 bases between the two ends. The starting material was peripheral blood, obtained on day 0 of AZD1222 vaccination. This clonotype was sampled from an adult in good health. The chain links TRBV19 to TRBJ1-1, with D possibly TRBD1 on 5 matching bases. CDR3 coding DNA: TGTGCCAGTACCGCTCGACAGATTAACACTGAAGCTTTCTTT. Amino acid sequence: CASTARQINTEAFF. Full variable domain (rest looked up from reference TRBV19 and TRBJ1-1): DGGITQSPKYLFRKEGQNVTLSCEQNLNHDAMYWYRQDPGQGLRLIYYSQIVNDFQKGDIAEGYSVSREKKESFPLTVTSAQKNPTAFYLCASTARQINTEAFFGQGTRLTVV.